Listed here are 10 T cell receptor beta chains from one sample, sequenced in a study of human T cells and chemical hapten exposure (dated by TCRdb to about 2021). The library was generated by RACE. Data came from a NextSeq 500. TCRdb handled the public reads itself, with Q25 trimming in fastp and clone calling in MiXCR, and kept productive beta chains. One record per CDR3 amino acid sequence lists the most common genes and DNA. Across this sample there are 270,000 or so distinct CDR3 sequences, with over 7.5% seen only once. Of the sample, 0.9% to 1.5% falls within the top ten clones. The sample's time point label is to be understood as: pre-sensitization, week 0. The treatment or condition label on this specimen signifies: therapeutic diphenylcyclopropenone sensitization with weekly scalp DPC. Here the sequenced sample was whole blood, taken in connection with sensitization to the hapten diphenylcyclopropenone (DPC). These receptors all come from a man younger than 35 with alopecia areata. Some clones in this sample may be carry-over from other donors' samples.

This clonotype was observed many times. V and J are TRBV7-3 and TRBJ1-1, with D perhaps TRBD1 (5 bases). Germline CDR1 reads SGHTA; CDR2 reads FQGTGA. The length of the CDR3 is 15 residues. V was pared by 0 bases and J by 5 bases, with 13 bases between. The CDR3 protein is CASSLTVWGRTEAFF. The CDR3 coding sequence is TGTGCCAGCAGCTTAACAGTCTGGGGGAGGACTGAAGCTTTCTTT.

This CDR3 reads CASSLEVGFTTF. CDR3 bases: TGTGCCAGCAGCTTAGAGGTCGGCTTCACCACCTTC. V and J are TRBV7-2 and TRBJ1-2, with D uncertain. Germline assignment: CDR1 SGHTA and CDR2 FQGNSA. V shed 1 base and J shed 13 bases, with 13 bases lying between them. The CDR3 is 12 amino acids.

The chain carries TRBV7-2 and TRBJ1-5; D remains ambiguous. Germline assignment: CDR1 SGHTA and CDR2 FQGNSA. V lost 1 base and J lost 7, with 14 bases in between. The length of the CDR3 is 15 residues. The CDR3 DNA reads TGTGCCAGCAGCTTAGGCGGCGGTGCCGGCCAGCCCCAGCATTTT. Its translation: CASSLGGGAGQPQHF.

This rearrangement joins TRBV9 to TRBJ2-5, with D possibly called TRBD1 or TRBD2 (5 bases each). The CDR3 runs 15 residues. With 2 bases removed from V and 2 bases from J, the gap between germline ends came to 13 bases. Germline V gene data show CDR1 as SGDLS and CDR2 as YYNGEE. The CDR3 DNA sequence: TGTGCCAGCAGCGTCCGGGGCCGTATACAAGAGACCCAGTACTTC. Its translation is CASSVRGRIQETQYF.

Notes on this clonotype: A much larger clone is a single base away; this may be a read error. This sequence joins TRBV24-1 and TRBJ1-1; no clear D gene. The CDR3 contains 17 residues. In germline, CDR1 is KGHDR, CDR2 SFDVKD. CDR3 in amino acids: CTTSDLGNGRYSHEAFF. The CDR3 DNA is TGTACCACCAGTGATTTGGGTAATGGACGTTATTCCCATGAAGCTTTCTTT.

The CDR3 is CASSQSLRRAQYF. In DNA form, the CDR3 reads TGTGCCAGCAGCCAATCCCTGCGGAGGGCCCAGTACTTC. The chain joins TRBV14 to TRBJ2-5, with a weak D call TRBD2 (6 bases). Germline CDR1 is SGHDN and CDR2 is FVKESK. Trimming took 2 bases from V and 9 from J, leaving 13 bases between them. The CDR3 runs 13 residues.

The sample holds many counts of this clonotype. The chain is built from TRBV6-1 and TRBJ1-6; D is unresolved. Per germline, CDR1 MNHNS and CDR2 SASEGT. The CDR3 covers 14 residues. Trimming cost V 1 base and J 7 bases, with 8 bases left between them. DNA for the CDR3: TGTGCCAGCAGTGAAGAAATGGAGAATTCACCCCTCCACTTT. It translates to CASSEEMENSPLHF.

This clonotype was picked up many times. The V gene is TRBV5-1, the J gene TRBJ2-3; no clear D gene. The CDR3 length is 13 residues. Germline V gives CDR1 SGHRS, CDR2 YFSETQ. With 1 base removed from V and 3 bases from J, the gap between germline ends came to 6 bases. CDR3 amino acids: CASSLWVTDTQYF. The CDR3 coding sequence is TGCGCCAGCAGCTTGTGGGTAACAGATACGCAGTATTTT.

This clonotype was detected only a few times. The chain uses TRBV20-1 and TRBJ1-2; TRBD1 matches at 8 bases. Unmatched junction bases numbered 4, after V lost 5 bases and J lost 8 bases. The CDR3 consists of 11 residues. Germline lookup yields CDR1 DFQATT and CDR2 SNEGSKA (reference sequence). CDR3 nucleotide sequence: TGCAGTGCTTGGACAGGGTTCGGCTACACCTTC. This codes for CSAWTGFGYTF.

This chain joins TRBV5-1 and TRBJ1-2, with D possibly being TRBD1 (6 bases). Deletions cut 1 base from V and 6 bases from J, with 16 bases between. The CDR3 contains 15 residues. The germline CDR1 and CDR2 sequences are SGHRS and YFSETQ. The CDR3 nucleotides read TGCGCCAGCAGCTTGTTTAGGGCGGCAGGGGATGGCTACACCTTC. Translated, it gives CASSLFRAAGDGYTF.